Included here is one T cell receptor (beta chain) sequence, with context. Its specificity is not known. The CDR3 runs to 12 residues. Germline CDR1 is MNHNY and CDR2 is SVGAGI (reference sequence). V was cut by 6 bases and J by 6 bases, with 9 bases left in between. Generated by immunoSEQ multiplex PCR, the TCRdb table keeps only in-frame clones and is missing some. The repertoire holds tens of thousands of clones, with roughly 90% as singletons. Peripheral blood came from all dose cohorts at three timepoints. The data originate from a study of OX40 agonist ivuxolimab in advanced cancers. In the study overall: Intravenous ivuxolimab at 0.01 to 10 mg/kg was given to patients every 2 weeks. A partial response was reached by three patients: one with hepatocellular carcinoma and two with cutaneous melanoma.

Regarding the study as a whole: Within 6 weeks, CD4+ and CD8+ blood T cells expanded clonally at 0.1 to 3.0 mg/kg.

This sequence originates from an adult with an advanced solid tumor such as melanoma, head and neck, liver or kidney cancer. The specimen comprised CD4+ or CD8+ T cells sorted from blood, sampled in a trial of the OX40 agonist ivuxolimab. The chain combines TRBV6-6 with TRBJ2-1, with no clear D. The CDR3 sequence: CASSSGGNEQFF. CDR3 bases: TGTGCCAGCAGCTCCGGCGGCAATGAGCAGTTCTTC.